These T cell receptor beta chains were read from a single sample in a study of Graves' ophthalmopathy and Graves' hyperthyroidism. TCRdb re-analysed the multiplex PCR reads in MiXCR, keeping a single row per CDR3 protein. The sample has some 370,000 distinct CDR3 sequences, about 18% seen once; the top ten hold roughly 2.3%. Sequenced input: peripheral blood. Receptors originate from an adult woman with stable Graves' hyperthyroidism. Each CDR3 is given with its conserved first and last residue. D genes are given only for firm matches. Some rows have no size entry. The others give once, few or many, or a class for an expanded clone.

DNA: TGCAGTGCTCGATGGGACAGGGGGCATACTGAAGCTTTCTTT
CDR3: CSARWDRGHTEAFF
J: TRBJ1-1
V: TRBV20-1
size: .
D: TRBD1

DNA: TGTGCCAGCAGCTTTAGGACCCCCGAGAACACTGAAGCTTTCTTT
CDR3: CASSFRTPENTEAFF
J: TRBJ1-1
V: TRBV7-9
size: .
D: .

DNA: TGTGCCAGCAGTCAGGGGGCAAACACCATATATTTT
CDR3: CASSQGANTIYF
J: TRBJ1-3
V: TRBV6-5
size: many
D: TRBD1

DNA: TGCAGCGTTGAAGATCTCACGGCGAGGCGCAGGGGAGGGGGCACTGAAGCTTTCTTT
CDR3: CSVEDLTARRRGGGTEAFF
J: TRBJ1-1
V: TRBV29-1
size: .
D: .

DNA: TGTGCCAGCAGTTTCGGGCAGGGCGATGGCTACACCTTC
CDR3: CASSFGQGDGYTF
J: TRBJ1-2
V: TRBV12-3/TRBV12-4
size: many
D: .

DNA: TGTGCCAGCAGCCAAGTGGAAGGAAGCGGGAGGCTAAAATATACGCAGTATTTT
CDR3: CASSQVEGSGRLKYTQYF
J: TRBJ2-3
V: TRBV14
size: few
D: TRBD2

DNA: TGTGCCAGCAGGTCTACAACGGGCTCCCGTTGGGCTACCCAGTACTTC
CDR3: CASRSTTGSRWATQYF
J: TRBJ2-5
V: TRBV12-3/TRBV12-4
size: few
D: .

DNA: TGCAGTGCTAAGGGACTAATGGGGACCGGGGAGCTGTTTTTT
CDR3: CSAKGLMGTGELFF
J: TRBJ2-2
V: TRBV20-1
size: many
D: TRBD2

DNA: TGCAGTGCCTACAACCGGAGGGGTTCCTCCTACGAGCAGTACTTC
CDR3: CSAYNRRGSSYEQYF
J: TRBJ2-7
V: TRBV20-1
size: many
D: .

DNA: TGTGCCAGCAGTAGACAGGGTGGCACGGCCAATAATTCACCCCTCCACTTT
CDR3: CASSRQGGTANNSPLHF
J: TRBJ1-6
V: TRBV6-5
size: many
D: TRBD1

DNA: TGTGCCAGCACTCCGTACAGTTCCTACGAGCAGTACTTC
CDR3: CASTPYSSYEQYF
J: TRBJ2-7
V: TRBV9
size: many
D: .

DNA: TGTGCCAGCAGTTCCCGGACCCCGCCGGAGGAGCAGTACTTC
CDR3: CASSSRTPPEEQYF
J: TRBJ2-7
V: TRBV12-3/TRBV12-4
size: many
D: .

DNA: TGTGCCAGCAGATGGACTAGCGGGCCTTCCTACGAGCAGTACTTC
CDR3: CASRWTSGPSYEQYF
J: TRBJ2-7
V: TRBV27
size: many
D: TRBD2

DNA: TGTGCCAGCAGTGAATCAACAGCGGGGCCTTCCACCTACGAGCAGTACTTC
CDR3: CASSESTAGPSTYEQYF
J: TRBJ2-7
V: TRBV25-1
size: many
D: TRBD2

DNA: TGTGCCAGCAGCCCTAGGGCCTCCCCCACCTACGAGCAGTACTTC
CDR3: CASSPRASPTYEQYF
J: TRBJ2-7
V: TRBV27
size: many
D: .

DNA: TGTGCCAACACCAACCTCTCCCCTAGCGGGAGGTCCGAGCAGTACTTC
CDR3: CANTNLSPSGRSEQYF
J: TRBJ2-7
V: TRBV28
size: few
D: TRBD2

DNA: TGTGCCAGCAGTTACTGGGACCGGGACCTTCACAATCAGCCCCAGCATTTT
CDR3: CASSYWDRDLHNQPQHF
J: TRBJ1-5
V: TRBV6-5
size: many
D: .

DNA: TGTGCCTGGAGACCGGGTACAACAGCAGAAGAGACCCAGTACTTC
CDR3: CAWRPGTTAEETQYF
J: TRBJ2-5
V: TRBV30
size: many
D: .

DNA: TGTGCCAGCAGTTATACCGGGGGCGTCACCGGGGAGCTGTTTTTT
CDR3: CASSYTGGVTGELFF
J: TRBJ2-2
V: TRBV6-5
size: many
D: .

DNA: TGTGCCAGCAGTTCGTGGGACAGCGGGAGCTCCTACGAGCAGTACTTC
CDR3: CASSSWDSGSSYEQYF
J: TRBJ2-7
V: TRBV6-5
size: many
D: .

DNA: TGTGCCTGGAGTGCCGGGACTAGCGGGAACTTGGAGCAGTACTTC
CDR3: CAWSAGTSGNLEQYF
J: TRBJ2-7
V: TRBV30
size: many
D: TRBD2

DNA: TGCAGTGCTAGATCCGGGGGACTAGCGGGAGTTCAGGAGACCCAGTACTTC
CDR3: CSARSGGLAGVQETQYF
J: TRBJ2-5
V: TRBV20-1
size: few
D: TRBD2

DNA: TGTGCCAGCAGTCCTTATGCGGGACAGGGCGAGCAGTACTTC
CDR3: CASSPYAGQGEQYF
J: TRBJ2-7
V: TRBV27
size: many
D: TRBD1

DNA: TGTGCCAGCAGTCGGGGTCCCGGCAATCAGCCCCAGCATTTT
CDR3: CASSRGPGNQPQHF
J: TRBJ1-5
V: TRBV28
size: many
D: .

DNA: TGTGCCAGCAGTTTATCCCGGACAGGGAGCACCGGGGAGCTGTTTTTT
CDR3: CASSLSRTGSTGELFF
J: TRBJ2-2
V: TRBV27
size: few
D: TRBD1

DNA: TGTGCCAGCAGCTTTTCGTCTACTAGCGGGAGCTGGGAGACCCAGTACTTC
CDR3: CASSFSSTSGSWETQYF
J: TRBJ2-5
V: TRBV7-8
size: many
D: TRBD2

DNA: TGTGCCAGCTCACCTAACCGACGGGGGGCAGGCTACGAGCAGTACTTC
CDR3: CASSPNRRGAGYEQYF
J: TRBJ2-7
V: TRBV18
size: many
D: .

DNA: TGTGCCAGCCGCCGGGAGTGGGGGACTTACGAGCAGTACTTC
CDR3: CASRREWGTYEQYF
J: TRBJ2-7
V: TRBV12-3/TRBV12-4
size: many
D: .

DNA: TGTGCCAGCAGTTACGGGGGGACCCCTTCCTACGAGCAGTACTTC
CDR3: CASSYGGTPSYEQYF
J: TRBJ2-7
V: TRBV6-5
size: many
D: .

DNA: TGTGCCAGCTCACCGGGGACAGTAAGCAATCAGCCCCAGCATTTT
CDR3: CASSPGTVSNQPQHF
J: TRBJ1-5
V: TRBV18
size: .
D: TRBD1

DNA: TGTGCCAGCAGTGGGGGACAGCTTCTCTCCTACGAGCAGTACTTC
CDR3: CASSGGQLLSYEQYF
J: TRBJ2-7
V: TRBV28
size: many
D: TRBD1

DNA: TGTGCCAGCAGCTTAGGGGCAGGGCCCGGGGAGCTGTTTTTT
CDR3: CASSLGAGPGELFF
J: TRBJ2-2
V: TRBV7-9
size: .
D: .

DNA: TGTGCCAGCAGTCATCCCGGGACTAGCGGAGCCAACACCGGGGAGCTGTTTTTT
CDR3: CASSHPGTSGANTGELFF
J: TRBJ2-2
V: TRBV7-2
size: many
D: TRBD2

DNA: TGTGCCTGGAGCAGGGGACAAGAGACCCAGTACTTC
CDR3: CAWSRGQETQYF
J: TRBJ2-5
V: TRBV30
size: many
D: .

DNA: TGTGCCAGCAGCTTCGTCGGGGGGTCGAAAACCGGGGAGCTGTTTTTT
CDR3: CASSFVGGSKTGELFF
J: TRBJ2-2
V: TRBV11-2
size: many
D: TRBD2

DNA: TGTGCCAGCAGTCCCTACCGGACTAGCGCGTACGAGCAGTACTTC
CDR3: CASSPYRTSAYEQYF
J: TRBJ2-7
V: TRBV28
size: many
D: TRBD2

DNA: TGCAGTACTAGAAAAGGGGCAGGGACCTACGAGCAGTACTTC
CDR3: CSTRKGAGTYEQYF
J: TRBJ2-7
V: TRBV20-1
size: many
D: .

DNA: TGTGCCAGCAGTGAAGAAGGACGGTTAGGGACCCAGTACTTC
CDR3: CASSEEGRLGTQYF
J: TRBJ2-5
V: TRBV6-1
size: few
D: .

DNA: TGTGCCAGCAGCGCGGTGGGTAGCAATCAGCCCCAGCATTTT
CDR3: CASSAVGSNQPQHF
J: TRBJ1-5
V: TRBV7-9
size: .
D: .

DNA: TGTGCCAGCAGCGGACTAGCAGCTTACCAAGAGACCCAGTACTTC
CDR3: CASSGLAAYQETQYF
J: TRBJ2-5
V: TRBV6-2/TRBV6-3
size: .
D: TRBD2

DNA: TGTGCCAGCAGTTACGGTGGGAGGACAGGCGACTATGGCTACACCTTC
CDR3: CASSYGGRTGDYGYTF
J: TRBJ1-2
V: TRBV6-5
size: once
D: TRBD1

DNA: TGTGCCTGGAGTACCCTCGGCCGGGACAGGGGTCGCGGCTACACCTTC
CDR3: CAWSTLGRDRGRGYTF
J: TRBJ1-2
V: TRBV30
size: few
D: TRBD1

DNA: TGTGCCAGCACTTCCTTAAATCTGAACACTGAAGCTTTCTTT
CDR3: CASTSLNLNTEAFF
J: TRBJ1-1
V: TRBV6-5
size: many
D: .

DNA: TGCAGTGCTAGAGAGTCTAGGGGAGGGAACGAGCAGTACTTC
CDR3: CSARESRGGNEQYF
J: TRBJ2-7
V: TRBV20-1
size: many
D: TRBD2

DNA: TGTGCCAGTAGTAACAGGGGAGCGTACGAGCAGTACTTC
CDR3: CASSNRGAYEQYF
J: TRBJ2-7
V: TRBV19
size: many
D: TRBD1

DNA: TGTGCCAGCAGCTTAGTACCCGGGATGGCCCCCAAAAACATTAAGTACTTC
CDR3: CASSLVPGMAPKNIKYF
J: TRBJ2-4
V: TRBV7-2
size: many
D: .

DNA: TGTGCCAGCAGTTACCGTCCCGGGACGAACACCGGGGAGCTGTTTTTT
CDR3: CASSYRPGTNTGELFF
J: TRBJ2-2
V: TRBV6-5
size: many
D: .

DNA: TGTGCCAGCAGTCGCGGGACAGATATTGGCTACACCTTC
CDR3: CASSRGTDIGYTF
J: TRBJ1-2
V: TRBV7-9
size: many
D: TRBD1

DNA: TGTGCCAGCAGTTACTCGAAGTCTCACAGGGCTTACGAGCAGTACTTC
CDR3: CASSYSKSHRAYEQYF
J: TRBJ2-7
V: TRBV6-5
size: .
D: .

DNA: TGCAGTGCTAGACCCGGGGAGGAGACTTTCTTT
CDR3: CSARPGEETFF
J: TRBJ1-1
V: TRBV20-1
size: .
D: .

DNA: TGTGCCAGTAGTCACAGGGGGCGCTATGGCTACACCTTC
CDR3: CASSHRGRYGYTF
J: TRBJ1-2
V: TRBV19
size: many
D: TRBD1

DNA: TGTGCCAGCAGCCCCCTCCCGACAGGGTCGAATGAAGCTTTCTTT
CDR3: CASSPLPTGSNEAFF
J: TRBJ1-1
V: TRBV7-9
size: many
D: TRBD1